The 19 T cell receptor beta chains below come from one sample, sequenced in a study of OX40 agonist ivuxolimab in advanced cancers. TCRdb's copy holds only in-frame clones and misses some; the assay was immunoSEQ multiplex PCR. The sample lists about 86,000 clones; about 90% were seen once. Sequenced here: CD4+ or CD8+ T cells sorted from blood, sampled in a trial of the OX40 agonist ivuxolimab. The receptors originated from an adult with an advanced solid tumor such as melanoma, head and neck, liver or kidney cancer.

This clone showed up just once. The rearrangement links TRBV10-3 to TRBJ2-7; D is unresolved. Trimming removed 3 bases from V and 2 bases from J, with 8 bases in between. The CDR3 consists of 13 residues. Germline assignment: CDR1 ENHRY and CDR2 SYGVKD. The CDR3 loop is CAISEFWAYEQYF. The CDR3 DNA reads as TGTGCCATCAGTGAATTTTGGGCCTACGAGCAGTACTTC.

The V and J genes are TRBV10-3 and TRBJ2-6, with 7 bases that match TRBD1. The ends lost 6 bases at V and 0 bases at J; junction bases unmatched: 5. From germline, CDR1 is ENHRY and CDR2 SYGVKD. This CDR3 spans 16 amino acids. Here the CDR3 DNA reads TGTGCCATCAGGGGGACAGTAGGCTCTGGGGCCAACGTCCTGACTTTC. It codes for CAIRGTVGSGANVLTF.

This chain links TRBV7-6 with TRBJ2-5; D not certain. The J call may be mistaken, given a closer DNA end match to TRBJ2-7. The germline V gene has CDR1 SGHVS and CDR2 FNYEAQ. The CDR3 runs 13 residues. The CDR3 reads CASSFGTVNEQYF. The DNA of the CDR3 is TGTGCCAGCAGCTTTGGAACAGTAAACGAGCAGTACTTC.

This sequence joins TRBV27 and TRBJ2-1, with D perhaps matching TRBD1 (5 bases). The CDR3 has 18 residues. The ends were cut back, 0 bases at V and 7 bases at J, with 22 bases in the middle. CDR1 is MNHEY, CDR2 SMNVEV, per germline (reference sequence). The CDR3 DNA is TGTGCCAGCAGTTTATCGCTGGGGCGTTTTAGATTAAGGAATGAGCAGTTCTTC. Translated, it gives CASSLSLGRFRLRNEQFF.

The V gene is TRBV18, the J gene TRBJ1-3, with 8 bases aligning to TRBD1. The ends lost 4 bases at V and 0 bases at J; junction bases unmatched: 5. Per the germline V gene, CDR1 is KGHSH and CDR2 is LQKENI. The CDR3 extends over 16 amino acids. As DNA, the CDR3 is TGTGCCAGCTCACTGGGACAGGCAAACTCTGGAAACACCATATATTTT. It encodes CASSLGQANSGNTIYF.

This chain uses TRBV28 with TRBJ1-2, with a possible D match to TRBD1 (6 bases). Trimming shortened V by 5 bases and J by 6 bases, and 25 bases separated the two germline ends. The CDR3 covers 17 residues. Germline V CDR1 and CDR2: MDHEN, SYDVKM. The CDR3 sequence: CASSRSQIRDRSNGYTF. The CDR3 region has the DNA TGTGCCAGCAGTCGATCACAAATCCGCGACAGGTCGAATGGCTACACCTTC.

The genes are TRBV7-3 and TRBJ2-1; maybe TRBD1 (5 bases). The ends were cut back, 2 bases at V and 6 bases at J, with 11 bases in the middle. This CDR3 is built from 14 residues. Germline V lookup: CDR1 SGHTA, CDR2 FQGTGA. The CDR3 bases are TGTGCCAGCAGCTTATCAGCAGGGCTCAATGAGCAGTTCTTC. As protein: CASSLSAGLNEQFF.

The chain carries TRBV5-1 and TRBJ2-2, with unresolved D. Germline V CDR1 and CDR2: SGHRS, YFSETQ. This CDR3 comprises 13 residues. Trimming cost V 5 bases and J 4 bases, with 9 bases left between them. CDR3 loop: CASRTPPTGELFF. The CDR3 DNA is TGCGCCAGCAGAACCCCGCCCACCGGGGAGCTGTTTTTT.

V gene TRBV7-3 combines with J gene TRBJ2-3; 12 bases line up with TRBD2. J lost 0 bases, V lost 1 base, and 5 bases had no gene match. The V gene's germline CDR1 is SGHTA and CDR2 FQGTGA. CDR3 length equals 18 residues. The CDR3 sequence: CASSLSLAGGYSTDTQYF. CDR3 nucleotide sequence: TGTGCCAGCAGCTTAAGTCTAGCGGGAGGGTATAGCACAGATACGCAGTATTTT.

This chain connects TRBV7-9 to TRBJ1-1; no clear D gene. Trimming cost V 7 bases and J 0 bases, with 15 bases left between them. The CDR3 totals 15 residues. Germline assignment: CDR1 SEHNR and CDR2 FQNEAQ (reference sequence). This CDR3 reads CASKVGGYMNTEAFF. For the CDR3, the DNA is TGTGCCAGCAAGGTGGGAGGTTATATGAACACTGAAGCTTTCTTT.

This clone was counted a few times. The chain combines TRBV29-1 with TRBJ1-2; 7 bases align to TRBD1. Trimming took 6 bases from V and 2 from J; bases not matched to a gene: 0. CDR3 size: 11 residues. Germline-derived CDR1 and CDR2 are SQVTM and ANQGSEA. CDR3 bases: TGCAGCGTGGACAGGAACTATGGCTACACCTTC. Amino acids: CSVDRNYGYTF.

The V and J genes are TRBV7-6 and TRBJ2-3, with D tentatively TRBD2 (6 bases). Trimming cost V 0 bases and J 3 bases, with 13 bases left between them. The V gene's germline CDR1 is SGHVS and CDR2 FNYEAQ. The CDR3 extends over 16 amino acids. The CDR3 coding sequence is TGTGCCAGCAGCTTAGCCCGGGACTTCCGAACAGATACGCAGTATTTT. Translated, it gives CASSLARDFRTDTQYF.

This rearrangement joins TRBV6-5 to TRBJ2-5; D perhaps matches TRBD2 (6 bases). V was pared by 1 base and J by 3 bases, with 9 bases between. This CDR3 has 14 residues. Germline loops: CDR1 MNHEY, CDR2 SVGAGI. CDR3: CASSYLGGEETQYF. CDR3 sequence (DNA): TGTGCCAGCAGTTACTTAGGCGGGGAAGAGACCCAGTACTTC.

This clone appeared once. This rearrangement joins TRBV4-1 to TRBJ2-3, with 12 bases aligning to TRBD2. This CDR3 spans 18 amino acids. With 1 base clipped from V and 4 bases from J, the junction kept 9 bases outside the gene matches. Germline V CDR1 and CDR2: MGHRA, YSYEKL. CDR3 sequence: CASSQGGGLAGGPDTQYF. The CDR3 nucleotides read TGCGCCAGCAGCCAAGGGGGGGGGCTAGCGGGAGGGCCAGATACGCAGTATTTT.

The chain recombines TRBV10-3 with TRBJ2-7; a possible D gene is TRBD1 (6 bases). V dropped 6 bases and J dropped 5 bases, with 17 bases sitting between them. This CDR3 spans 14 amino acids. Germline CDR1 ENHRY, CDR2 SYGVKD. CDR3 nucleotide sequence: TGTGCCATCAGCCCCACCTCAGGGGAGAACGAGCAGTACTTC. This codes for CAISPTSGENEQYF.

The chain combines TRBV10-2 with TRBJ2-7; TRBD2 aligns across 15 bases. The germline CDR1 and CDR2 sequences are WSHSY and SAAADI. This CDR3 comprises 19 residues. The V gene end was trimmed by 6 bases and the J gene end by 0 bases; junction bases not matched to a gene: 12. Here the CDR3 DNA reads TGCGCCAGCAGAGAATCCGGGACTAGCGGGAGGCCTATCTCCTACGAGCAGTACTTC. This codes for CASRESGTSGRPISYEQYF.

This clone was seen just once. The CDR3 DNA is TGTGCCAGCAGTTACTTAACAGGGGCATTAGAGACCCAGTACTTC. This translates into CASSYLTGALETQYF. J is TRBJ2-5 and V is TRBV6-6; 7 bases agree with TRBD1. J was trimmed by 4 bases and V by 1 base; bases with no gene match: 6. Germline V CDR1 and CDR2: MNHNY, SVGAGI (reference sequence). The CDR3 sequence is 15 residues long.

This clone occurred once. The chain recombines TRBV14 with TRBJ2-7; D is uncertain. The CDR3 covers 13 residues. Germline V gene lookup returns CDR1 SGHDN and CDR2 FVKESK. Trimming pared 6 bases from V and 0 bases from J, leaving 9 bases between. The CDR3 here is CASSRYTSYEQYF. The CDR3 DNA reads as TGTGCCAGCAGTAGATACACCTCCTACGAGCAGTACTTC.

This chain uses TRBV9 with TRBJ1-3; weak D call: TRBD1 (6 bases). CDR3 length: 14 residues. Trimming shortened V by 5 bases and J by 0 bases, and 9 bases separated the two germline ends. Germline-derived CDR1 and CDR2 are SGDLS and YYNGEE. The CDR3 loop is CASRGGVSGNTIYF. CDR3 sequence (DNA): TGTGCCAGCAGAGGGGGGGTCTCTGGAAACACCATATATTTT. The complete variable domain, with remaining parts taken from reference TRBV9 and TRBJ1-3, reads DSGVTQTPKHLITATGQRVTLRCSPRSGDLSVYWYQQSLDQGLQFLIQYYNGEERAKGNILERFSAQQFPDLHSELNLSSLELGDSALYFCASRGGVSGNTIYFGEGSWLTVV.